The entry below describes one T cell receptor (beta chain). Its antigen is currently unknown. Using a J-beta primer mix together with a sample-barcoded 5' primer, a second PCR was run for about 7 to 12 cycles. TCRdb passed the 5' RACE reads through MiXCR, listing each CDR3 protein once. The sample lists roughly 700,000 distinct CDR3 sequences, 45% to 50% occurring once. These data belong to a study of blood T cells in healthy people across ages. Regarding the study as a whole: Diversity figures based on one million T cells were deemed too low.

About 10 milliliters of peripheral blood were drawn from each donor into EDTA-treated tubes. This CDR3 region has 16 residues. Per germline, CDR1 MGHRA and CDR2 YSYEKL. The chain employs TRBV4-1 and TRBJ2-5; D might be TRBD2 (6 bases). The J call may be in error: the DNA end matches TRBJ2-7 better. Input material: blood. The clonotype originates from a woman aged 55-75 years in good health. CDR3 in amino acids: CASSPFRGGDNYEQYF. CDR3 nucleotide sequence: TGCGCCAGCAGCCCCTTTCGGGGCGGGGATAACTACGAGCAGTACTTC.